A single sample gave rise to the 25 T cell receptor beta chains below, sequenced in a study of blood T cells in healthy people across ages. Together with a sample-barcoded 5' primer, a J-beta primer mix was included in a second PCR lasting about 7 to 11 cycles. TCRdb itself ran the 5' RACE reads through MiXCR, one entry per CDR3 protein. The profile covers about 2 million distinct CDR3 sequences, with approximately 50% appearing a single time and roughly 2% taken by the ten largest. The sample taken for sequencing was blood. The receptors stem from a woman between 40 and 55 years old in good health.

The CDR3 sequence: CASINKAGRRTDTQYF. CDR3 DNA sequence: TGTGCCAGCATCAATAAGGCAGGGAGACGCACAGATACGCAGTATTTT. The chain joins TRBV2 to TRBJ2-3; TRBD1 or TRBD2 may be the D gene (5 bases each). Germline values: CDR1 SNHLY, CDR2 FYNNEI. The CDR3 extends over 16 amino acids. V lost 7 bases and J lost 1, with 18 bases in between.

In the case of this clonotype: The junction does not match germline at one end; this may be a read error. The gene calls are TRBV5-1 and TRBJ2-5, with 12 bases identical to TRBD2. This CDR3 comprises 19 residues. From germline, CDR1 is SGHRS and CDR2 YFSETQ. CDR3 residues: CANSFHSLAGGPPQETQYF. The DNA of the CDR3 is TGCGCCAACAGCTTTCACTCACTAGCGGGGGGTCCACCGCAAGAGACCCAGTACTTC. Looking up the rest from reference TRBV5-1 and TRBJ2-5 gives the full variable domain: KAGVTQTPRYLIKTRGQQVTLSCSPISGHRSVSWYQQTPGQGLQFLFEYFSETQRNKGNFPGRFSGRQFSNSRSEMNVSTLELGDSALYLCANSFHSLAGGPPQETQYFGPGTRLLVL.

The chain has TRBV29-1 and TRBJ2-7; D is tentatively TRBD1 or TRBD2 (5 bases each). Germline V gives CDR1 SQVTM, CDR2 ANQGSEA. This CDR3 region has 12 residues. V lost 2 bases to trimming and J lost 6 bases, with 11 bases between them. The CDR3 coding sequence is TGCAGCGTTGAACGGGGCGGCGGCGAGCAGTACTTC. Residues: CSVERGGGEQYF.

This chain uses TRBV10-3 with TRBJ2-4, with 12 bases identical to TRBD1. The end of the DNA aligns better with TRBJ2-5, so the J call may be wrong. This CDR3 contains 17 residues. CDR1 is ENHRY and CDR2 is SYGVKD in the germline V gene. For the CDR3, the DNA is TGTGCCATCAGTGATGGGGGGACAGGGGGCTTCGGGGAGACCCAGTACTTC. The encoded protein is CAISDGGTGGFGETQYF.

This clonotype was seen just once. The rearrangement joins TRBV10-2 to TRBJ1-5; no clear D gene. The germline V gene encodes CDR1 WSHSY and CDR2 SAAADI. V was shortened by 1 base and J by 1 base, with 11 bases between the two germline ends. This CDR3 spans 16 amino acids. CDR3 in amino acids: CASSELSGESNQPQHF. The CDR3 nucleotides read TGCGCCAGCAGTGAGTTATCTGGGGAGAGCAATCAGCCCCAGCATTTT.

V is TRBV11-2 and J is TRBJ2-7; 7 bases are shared with TRBD2. V trimming: 6 bases; J trimming: 1 base; junction bases outside the gene matches: 9. The V gene's germline CDR1 is SGHAT and CDR2 FQNNGV. CDR3 length equals 15 residues. The CDR3 loop reads CASRLRGGGSYEQYF. The CDR3 nucleotides are TGTGCCAGCAGATTGAGGGGCGGGGGATCCTACGAGCAGTACTTC.

This sequence joins TRBV6-5 and TRBJ2-4, with 8 nucleotides matching TRBD1. This CDR3 spans 13 amino acids. V was pared by 6 bases and J by 7 bases, with 5 bases of the junction left unmatched. Per the germline V gene, CDR1 is MNHEY and CDR2 is SVGAGI. This chain's CDR3 is CASSRTGLNIQYF. The CDR3 nucleotides are TGTGCCAGCAGCAGGACAGGGTTGAACATTCAGTACTTC.

This chain uses TRBV20-1 with TRBJ1-2; TRBD1 matches at 10 bases. Trimming cost V 4 bases and J 5 bases; bases outside gene matches: 13. The germline CDR1 and CDR2 sequences are DFQATT and SNEGSKA (reference sequence). The CDR3 has 16 amino acids. The CDR3, as DNA: TGCAGTGCTATCGACCGGGACAGGGGCTCTGGGTATGGCTACACCTTC. Its protein product is CSAIDRDRGSGYGYTF.

The chain joins TRBV24-1 to TRBJ2-1; D tentatively reads TRBD1 or TRBD2 (6 bases each). V was cut by 0 bases and J by 0 bases, with 8 bases left in between. The V gene's germline CDR1 is KGHDR and CDR2 SFDVKD. The CDR3 runs to 16 residues. CDR3 in DNA: TGTGCCACCAGTGATTTGAGGGGGGCCTCCTACAATGAGCAGTTCTTC. As protein: CATSDLRGASYNEQFF.

This clonotype came up once. V gene TRBV5-1 combines with J gene TRBJ2-1, with 11 nucleotides matching TRBD2. The germline gives CDR1 SGHRS, CDR2 YFSETQ. The CDR3 sequence is 17 residues long. V shed 3 bases and J 3 bases; nucleotides not matched to a gene: 8. Here the CDR3 reads CASSSSLAGGFYNEQFF. CDR3 nucleotides: TGCGCCAGCAGCTCCTCCCTAGCGGGGGGCTTCTACAATGAGCAGTTCTTC.

The gene calls are TRBV14 and TRBJ2-2; D perhaps matches TRBD2 (5 bases). V lost 4 bases to trimming and J lost 4 bases, with 7 bases between them. The CDR3 consists of 13 residues. Germline values: CDR1 SGHDN, CDR2 FVKESK. In nucleotides, the CDR3 is TGTGCCAGCAGCCGACTACTCACCGGGGAGCTGTTTTTT. This gives the protein CASSRLLTGELFF.

CDR3 protein: CASSQDRKGANIQYF. CDR3 coding DNA: TGCGCCAGCAGCCAAGATCGTAAGGGGGCGAACATTCAGTACTTC. The chain couples TRBV4-3 to TRBJ2-4; 7 positions agree with TRBD1. This CDR3 contains 15 residues. J was trimmed by 7 bases and V by 0 bases; bases with no gene match: 6. CDR1 is LGHNA and CDR2 is YSLEER in the germline V gene.

This clonotype was observed once. V gene TRBV24-1 combines with J gene TRBJ1-2; D is perhaps TRBD1 (6 bases). CDR3 length: 14 amino acids. V was trimmed by 3 bases and J by 5 bases, leaving 12 bases between them. Germline lookup yields CDR1 KGHDR and CDR2 SFDVKD. DNA for the CDR3: TGTGCCACCAGTGATCCCGGGACAAGTTATGGCTACACCTTC. This gives the protein CATSDPGTSYGYTF.

V and J are TRBV20-1 and TRBJ2-2; 8 bases are a match to TRBD2. CDR3 size: 15 residues. The germline gives CDR1 DFQATT, CDR2 SNEGSKA (reference sequence). Trimming at V came to 2 bases and at J to 1 base, leaving 3 bases not matched to a gene. This CDR3 reads CSARPSGGNTGELFF. In DNA form, the CDR3 reads TGCAGTGCTAGACCGAGCGGGGGGAACACCGGGGAGCTGTTTTTT.

This clonotype occurred once. The rearrangement links TRBV29-1 to TRBJ2-5; 7 bases are a match to TRBD2. Trimming at V came to 3 bases and at J to 1 base, leaving 5 bases not matched to a gene. The CDR3 has 14 residues. Germline assignment: CDR1 SQVTM and CDR2 ANQGSEA. The DNA for the CDR3 is TGCAGCGTTGAGGGGACTAACCTCCAAGAGACCCAGTACTTC. Its protein is CSVEGTNLQETQYF. The full variable domain, its missing parts supplied by reference TRBV29-1 and TRBJ2-5, is SAVISQKPSRDICQRGTSLTIQCQVDSQVTMMFWYRQQPGQSLTLIATANQGSEATYESGFVIDKFPISRPNLTFSTLTVSNMSPEDSSIYLCSVEGTNLQETQYFGPGTRLLVL.

The chain carries TRBV28 and TRBJ1-2; D is undetermined. Germline values: CDR1 MDHEN, CDR2 SYDVKM. V was trimmed by 4 bases and J by 5 bases, leaving 14 bases between them. CDR3 length: 14 amino acids. As DNA, the CDR3 is TGTGCCAGCAGTTACGGCGGGCCTATATATGGCTACACCTTC. As protein: CASSYGGPIYGYTF.

The chain links TRBV5-8 to TRBJ2-7; 10 bases match TRBD1. Germline V gene lookup returns CDR1 SGHTS and CDR2 YDEGEE. Unmatched junction bases numbered 4, after V lost 5 bases and J lost 2 bases. This CDR3 is 14 amino acids long. The CDR3 bases are TGTGCCAGCAGGGGGACAGGGGAGCCCTACGAGCAGTACTTC. Amino acids: CASRGTGEPYEQYF.

The chain employs TRBV20-1 and TRBJ2-6; no clear D gene. The CDR3 is made up of 16 amino acids. Trimming stripped 5 bases from V and 5 bases from J, with 19 bases between. Germline CDR1 is DFQATT and CDR2 is SNEGSKA (reference sequence). The CDR3: CSAPQAVALRANVLTF. The CDR3 coding sequence is TGCAGTGCTCCTCAGGCAGTGGCCTTGAGGGCCAACGTCCTGACTTTC.

This clonotype was counted between two and nine times. This chain uses TRBV15 with TRBJ2-7; D may be TRBD2 (6 bases). This CDR3 spans 14 amino acids. Germline V CDR1 and CDR2: LNHNV, YYDKDF (reference sequence). V lost 4 bases, J lost 2 bases, and 12 bases lay in between. The DNA for the CDR3 is TGTGCCACCAGCAACTGGGGGGTAACCTACGAGCAGTACTTC. It yields the protein CATSNWGVTYEQYF. Together with reference TRBV15 and TRBJ2-7, the CDR3 gives the full variable domain: DAMVIQNPRYQVTQFGKPVTLSCSQTLNHNVMYWYQQKSSQAPKLLFHYYDKDFNNEADTPDNFQSRRPNTSFCFLDIRSPGLGDTAMYLCATSNWGVTYEQYFGPGTRLTVT.

This clonotype came up a few times. V and J are TRBV6-5 and TRBJ1-4; TRBD1 might be the D (6 bases). CDR3 length equals 14 residues. Germline V CDR1 and CDR2: MNHEY, SVGAGI. Trimming took 6 bases from V and 3 from J, leaving 11 bases between them. CDR3 amino acids: CASRTDRPNEKLFF. The CDR3 DNA reads TGTGCCAGCAGAACGGACAGACCTAATGAAAAACTGTTTTTT.

This clonotype was seen only a few times. The rearrangement joins TRBV20-1 to TRBJ2-1; perhaps TRBD2 as D (5 bases). This CDR3 has 14 amino acids. The germline V gene has CDR1 DFQATT and CDR2 SNEGSKA (reference sequence). V lost 6 bases and J 2 bases, leaving 14 bases between the germline ends. Here the CDR3 reads CSAKRGFPYNEQFF. CDR3 in DNA: TGCAGTGCCAAGAGAGGGTTCCCCTACAATGAGCAGTTCTTC.

Concerning this clonotype itself: The junction and the germline gene differ at one end; a read error may be behind it. The chain carries TRBV28 and TRBJ2-4; TRBD2 aligns across 10 bases. The CDR3 consists of 17 residues. Germline V gene sequence: CDR1 MDHEN, CDR2 SYDVKM. The CDR3 sequence: CASSFGLAGGAKTIQYF. The CDR3 DNA reads as TGTGCCAGCAGTTTCGGGTTAGCGGGGGGTGCCAAAACCATTCAGTACTTC.

The chain recombines TRBV5-6 with TRBJ2-5; TRBD2 aligns across 16 bases. The CDR3 has 18 residues. Trimming took 4 bases from V and 1 from J; bases not matched to a gene: 7. The germline gives CDR1 SGHDT, CDR2 YYEEEE. In DNA form, the CDR3 reads TGTGCCAGCAGCGCCGGGACTAGCGGGGGGGCCCTCCAAGAGACCCAGTACTTC. Its protein is CASSAGTSGGALQETQYF.

This chain uses TRBV6-5 with TRBJ1-2; D remains ambiguous. Deletions cut 5 bases from V and 7 bases from J, with 14 bases between. This CDR3 comprises 13 residues. Looked up from germline, CDR1 is MNHEY and CDR2 is SVGAGI. DNA of the CDR3: TGTGCCAGCAGTCGAACCCTCAATCGTGGCTACACCTTC. Translation: CASSRTLNRGYTF.

The J gene is TRBJ2-3, the V gene TRBV18; D ambiguous. V was trimmed by 6 bases and J by 8 bases, leaving 12 bases between them. This CDR3 contains 12 residues. CDR1 is KGHSH and CDR2 is LQKENI in the germline V gene. The CDR3 DNA sequence: TGTGCCAGCTCGGCAGACTCAGGTACGCAGTATTTT. Translated: CASSADSGTQYF.